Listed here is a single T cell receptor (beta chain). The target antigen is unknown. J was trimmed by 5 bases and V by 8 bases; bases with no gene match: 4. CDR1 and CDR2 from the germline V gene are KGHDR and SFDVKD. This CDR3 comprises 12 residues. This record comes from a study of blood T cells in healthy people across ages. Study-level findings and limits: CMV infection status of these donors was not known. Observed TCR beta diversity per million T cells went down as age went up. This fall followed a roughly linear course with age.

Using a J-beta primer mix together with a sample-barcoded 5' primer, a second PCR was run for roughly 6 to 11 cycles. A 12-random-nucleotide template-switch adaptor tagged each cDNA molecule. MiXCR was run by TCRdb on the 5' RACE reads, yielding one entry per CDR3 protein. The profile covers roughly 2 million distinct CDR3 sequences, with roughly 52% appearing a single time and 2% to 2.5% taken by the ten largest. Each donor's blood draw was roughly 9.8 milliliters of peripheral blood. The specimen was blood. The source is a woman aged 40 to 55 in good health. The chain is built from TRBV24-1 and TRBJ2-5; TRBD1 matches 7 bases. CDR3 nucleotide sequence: TGTGCCACCAACCACAGGGGTGAGACCCAGTACTTC. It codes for CATNHRGETQYF.